Listed here is a single T cell receptor (beta chain). Its specificity is not known. TCRdb re-called the multiplex PCR reads through MiXCR, storing one row per CDR3 protein. The data show more than 200,000 distinct CDR3 sequences, approximately 29% seen once. These data are taken from a study of breast tumors, draining lymph nodes, adjacent tissues. Study observations and caveats: Tumor T cell lymph node origin was a supported hypothesis, not proven.

Germline assignment: CDR1 SGHRS and CDR2 YFSETQ. CDR3 length: 15 residues. Between the trimmed V and J ends, which lost 5 bases and 5 bases, there was a span of 16 bases. The lymph nodes were axillary draining lymph nodes from breast cancer patients. The chain has TRBV5-1 and TRBJ1-4, with D unresolved. This clonotype was sampled from a female donor with breast cancer. Some clones in this sample may be carry-over from other donors' samples. The sample consisted of axillary lymph node tissue. The CDR3 sequence is CASRRDLAYNEKLFF. CDR3 in DNA: TGCGCCAGCAGGAGGGATCTGGCCTACAATGAAAAACTGTTTTTT.